The 30 T cell receptor beta chains reported below all come from one sample, sequenced in a study of blood T cells in healthy people across ages. Then a second PCR, running about 6 to 12 cycles, was carried out with a sample-barcoded 5' primer and a J-beta primer mix. In TCRdb, the 5' RACE reads were re-called with MiXCR into one record per CDR3 protein. This sample has about 1.8 million distinct CDR3 sequences, with less than 50% found just once. The material sequenced was blood. Receptors were obtained from a woman aged 40 to 50 in good health.

The rearrangement joins TRBV7-2 to TRBJ2-1; TRBD2 matches at 9 bases. The CDR3 sequence is 17 residues long. Germline V gene sequence: CDR1 SGHTA, CDR2 FQGNSA. The V and J ends lost 1 base and 7 bases, in that order; junction bases with no gene match: 11. This CDR3 reads CASSLVLGGGAVNEQFF. The DNA for the CDR3 is TGTGCCAGCAGCTTAGTTCTCGGCGGGGGGGCCGTGAATGAGCAGTTCTTC.

This clonotype appeared many times. The V and J genes are TRBV25-1 and TRBJ2-6; D is unresolved. Germline-derived CDR1 and CDR2 are MGHDK and SYGVNS. The CDR3 length is 16 residues. V shed 2 bases and J shed 1 base, with 9 bases lying between them. In nucleotides, the CDR3 is TGTGCCAGCAGTGAACTAGGAAGGTCTGGGGCCAACGTCCTGACTTTC. It codes for CASSELGRSGANVLTF.

V usage is TRBV20-1 and J usage is TRBJ2-5; 10 nucleotides agree with TRBD2. Unmatched junction bases numbered 8, after V lost 6 bases and J lost 1 base. The germline V gene encodes CDR1 DFQATT and CDR2 SNEGSKA (reference sequence). The CDR3 covers 15 residues. CDR3 DNA sequence: TGCAGTGCCCGAATAGCGGGGGGTAGCCAAGAGACCCAGTACTTC. This codes for CSARIAGGSQETQYF.

Only one count was recorded for this clonotype. The rearrangement uses TRBV7-9 and TRBJ2-1; D is ambiguous. Trimming shortened V by 8 bases and J by 9 bases, and 14 bases separated the two germline ends. The CDR3 covers 12 residues. Germline V gene data show CDR1 as SEHNR and CDR2 as FQNEAQ (reference sequence). The CDR3 nucleotides are TGTGCCAGCGGATCGACGCGGAGTGAGCAGTTCTTC. It yields the protein CASGSTRSEQFF.

As to this clonotype: One junction end disagrees with the germline gene, perhaps due to a read error. V gene TRBV20-1 combines with J gene TRBJ2-3; the match to TRBD2 covers 7 bases. CDR1 and CDR2 (germline): DFQATT, SNEGSKA (reference sequence). The CDR3 length is 15 residues. Here the CDR3 DNA reads TGCAGTGCTTCCCGGACTAGGCTCGGCACAGATACACAGTATTTT. This sequence encodes CSASRTRLGTDTQYF.

The gene calls are TRBV6-1 and TRBJ1-1; unclear D gene. This CDR3 spans 16 amino acids. Germline V gene sequence: CDR1 MNHNS, CDR2 SASEGT. V lost 7 bases to trimming and J lost 1 base, with 19 bases between them. CDR3 DNA sequence: TGTGCCAGCACCCCACTAACTAGGGTGGGGAACACTGAAGCTTTCTTT. Translated, it gives CASTPLTRVGNTEAFF.

CDR3 DNA: TGTGCCAGCAGTTTATATCCCACAGGGACATACGAGCAGTACTTC. It translates to CASSLYPTGTYEQYF. The V gene is TRBV27, the J gene TRBJ2-7, with D perhaps matching TRBD1 (6 bases). The CDR3 is made up of 15 amino acids. Germline-derived CDR1 and CDR2 are MNHEY and SMNVEV (reference sequence). V shed 1 base and J shed 4 bases, with 14 bases lying between them.

The genes are TRBV6-5 and TRBJ2-3; D gene unclear. The CDR3 loop spans 15 amino acids. V was trimmed by 2 bases and J by 5 bases, leaving 14 bases between them. Germline-derived CDR1 and CDR2 are MNHEY and SVGAGI. The DNA of the CDR3 is TGTGCCAGCAGTTACGTGGCCATGGCGGTAGATACGCAGTATTTT. It yields the protein CASSYVAMAVDTQYF.

This clonotype has just a few counts. V and J are TRBV7-2 and TRBJ1-2; no definite D call. This CDR3 spans 15 amino acids. The V end lost 1 base, the J end lost 5 bases, and 14 bases lay between the germline ends. Germline V gene data show CDR1 as SGHTA and CDR2 as FQGNSA. The CDR3: CASSLGMSASYGYTF. The CDR3 coding sequence is TGTGCCAGCAGCTTAGGGATGTCAGCGAGTTATGGCTACACCTTC.

The chain uses TRBV6-5 and TRBJ1-2; TRBD1 might be the D (5 bases). Germline assignment: CDR1 MNHEY and CDR2 SVGAGI. Trimming removed 5 bases from V and 8 bases from J, with 15 bases in between. The CDR3 is 13 residues long. Written as DNA, the CDR3 is TGTGCCAGCAGTCAACCGGACACGTCCGGCTACACCTTC. It is translated as CASSQPDTSGYTF.

V and J are TRBV9 and TRBJ1-2, with TRBD1 matching 9 bases. The trim removed 2 bases at V and 4 bases at J, leaving 6 bases unmatched. Germline CDR1 and CDR2: SGDLS and YYNGEE. This CDR3 has 15 residues. The CDR3 spells CASSVGVGQGYGYTF. As DNA, the CDR3 is TGTGCCAGCAGCGTTGGGGTGGGACAGGGCTATGGCTACACCTTC.

The sample holds one count of this clonotype. The CDR3 bases are TGTGCCAGCAGCTTAGAAGGGGGACTAGCGGGGGCCTACAATGAGCAGTTCTTC. Protein sequence: CASSLEGGLAGAYNEQFF. The chain carries TRBV7-2 and TRBJ2-1, with 14 bases that match TRBD2. The CDR3 is 18 residues long. The V gene end was trimmed by 1 base and the J gene end by 2 bases; junction bases not matched to a gene: 4. Germline loops: CDR1 SGHTA, CDR2 FQGNSA.

The chain is built from TRBV4-1 and TRBJ2-5; 8 bases map to TRBD1. V dropped 0 bases and J dropped 5; count of bases not matched to a gene: 5. This CDR3 is 15 amino acids long. Per the germline V gene, CDR1 is MGHRA and CDR2 is YSYEKL. CDR3 in amino acids: CASSQEWDRRETQYF. CDR3 coding DNA: TGCGCCAGCAGCCAAGAGTGGGACAGGCGGGAGACCCAGTACTTC.

V is TRBV29-1 and J is TRBJ2-5; 7 bases match TRBD1. The length of the CDR3 is 14 residues. Per the germline V gene, CDR1 is SQVTM and CDR2 is ANQGSEA. V gave up 8 bases and J gave up 11 bases; unmatched junction bases: 20. The CDR3 DNA follows: TGCAGCCAAGCTCAGGGGGTCTCCTACAATGAGCAGTACTTC. Translated, it gives CSQAQGVSYNEQYF.

The chain is built from TRBV12-3 or TRBV12-4 and TRBJ2-3; D not certain. This CDR3 has 15 residues. V dropped 3 bases and J dropped 0 bases, with 10 bases sitting between them. CDR3 DNA sequence: TGTGCCAGCAGTTTCCAGGCTGTGAGCACAGATACGCAGTATTTT. As protein: CASSFQAVSTDTQYF.

The chain joins TRBV7-9 to TRBJ2-7; tentative D call: TRBD2 (5 bases). V was cut by 5 bases and J by 6 bases, with 17 bases left in between. Germline V CDR1 and CDR2: SEHNR, FQNEAQ (reference sequence). This CDR3 has 14 residues. CDR3 sequence reads: CASSTDGPLAEQYF. The CDR3 nucleotides read TGTGCCAGCAGCACAGACGGTCCGCTAGCCGAGCAGTACTTC.

J is TRBJ1-5 and V is TRBV20-1, with D possibly matching TRBD1 (5 bases). In germline, CDR1 is DFQATT, CDR2 SNEGSKA (reference sequence). This CDR3 region has 19 residues. Trimming stripped 5 bases from V and 1 base from J, with 27 bases between. The DNA for the CDR3 is TGCAGTGCTTCAACCCCAGGGCGTACGGAAGGAGGGAGCAATCAGCCCCAGCATTTT. Its translation: CSASTPGRTEGGSNQPQHF.

The chain combines TRBV7-3 with TRBJ2-3; tentatively, D is TRBD2 (6 bases). V was clipped by 5 bases and J by 8 bases, with 14 bases between them. The CDR3 contains 13 residues. Germline-derived CDR1 and CDR2 are SGHTA and FQGTGA. The CDR3 here is CASSPGGQGTQYF. The CDR3 DNA is TGTGCCAGCAGCCCCGGGGGTCAGGGTACGCAGTATTTT.

The genes are TRBV11-2 and TRBJ2-1, with a possible D match to TRBD1 (7 bases). Germline V gives CDR1 SGHAT, CDR2 FQNNGV. There are 15 residues in the CDR3. Deletions cut 5 bases from V and 4 bases from J, with 15 bases between. The CDR3 DNA reads TGTGCCAGCAGCAGGCGGGACAGATCTTACAATGAGCAGTTCTTC. This gives the protein CASSRRDRSYNEQFF.

This rearrangement joins TRBV5-1 to TRBJ2-1; TRBD2 agrees at 8 bases. The V gene end was trimmed by 0 bases and the J gene end by 7 bases; junction bases not matched to a gene: 6. The CDR3 has 15 residues. From germline, CDR1 is SGHRS and CDR2 YFSETQ. The CDR3 nucleotides read TGCGCCAGCAGCTTGGCGGGGGGGAACGGGAATGAGCAGTTCTTC. Translation gives CASSLAGGNGNEQFF. The variable domain in full, with the rest retrieved from reference TRBV5-1 and TRBJ2-1, is KAGVTQTPRYLIKTRGQQVTLSCSPISGHRSVSWYQQTPGQGLQFLFEYFSETQRNKGNFPGRFSGRQFSNSRSEMNVSTLELGDSALYLCASSLAGGNGNEQFFGPGTRLTVL.

There are a few counts of this clonotype. The chain links TRBV27 to TRBJ2-6, with unresolved D. The V gene's germline CDR1 is MNHEY and CDR2 SMNVEV (reference sequence). V dropped 5 bases and J dropped 0 bases, with 11 bases sitting between them. The CDR3 is 16 amino acids. CDR3 in DNA: TGTGCCAGCAGTCCGGACCGAAACTCTGGGGCCAACGTCCTGACTTTC. It encodes CASSPDRNSGANVLTF.

V gene TRBV27 combines with J gene TRBJ1-2; 8 positions agree with TRBD1. Germline trimming cut 10 bases from V and 1 base from J; bases unmatched to any gene: 11. The length of the CDR3 is 15 residues. CDR1 is MNHEY and CDR2 is SMNVEV in the germline V gene (reference sequence). CDR3 nucleotides: TGTGCCACTGCCGGGACAGGTCTTTTTAACTATGGCTACACCTTC. This translates into CATAGTGLFNYGYTF.

This sequence joins TRBV5-1 and TRBJ2-3; tentative D call: TRBD2 (6 bases). The CDR3 runs to 17 residues. In germline, CDR1 is SGHRS, CDR2 YFSETQ. V was pared by 0 bases and J by 8 bases, with 22 bases between. The CDR3 coding sequence is TGCGCCAGCAGCTTGGGGGACGGAGAATCTTTCGGGGGTACGCAGTATTTT. Its translation is CASSLGDGESFGGTQYF.

V usage is TRBV6-5 and J usage is TRBJ2-1, with a weak D call TRBD2 (6 bases). V shed 2 bases and J shed 1 base, with 12 bases lying between them. This CDR3 contains 16 residues. The V gene's germline CDR1 is MNHEY and CDR2 SVGAGI. CDR3 nucleotides: TGTGCCAGCAGTTACGCGGTGGGACTTTCCTACAATGAGCAGTTCTTC. It yields the protein CASSYAVGLSYNEQFF.

The chain carries TRBV28 and TRBJ2-3; D uncertain. This CDR3 spans 16 amino acids. V dropped 2 bases and J dropped 0 bases, with 12 bases sitting between them. The germline V gene encodes CDR1 MDHEN and CDR2 SYDVKM. The CDR3 is CASSLMATSSTDTQYF. The DNA for the CDR3 is TGTGCCAGCAGTTTAATGGCTACCTCCAGCACAGATACGCAGTATTTT.

This sequence joins TRBV7-2 and TRBJ1-6; the D is unclear. Trimming removed 1 base at V and 8 bases at J, with 15 bases between. The CDR3 has 16 residues. Germline CDR1 is SGHTA and CDR2 is FQGNSA. This CDR3 is CASSLGMGRMDSPLHF. Here the CDR3 DNA reads TGTGCCAGCAGCTTAGGTATGGGCAGGATGGATTCACCCCTCCACTTT.

The chain is built from TRBV7-2 and TRBJ1-2, with D unresolved. CDR3 length: 14 residues. With 5 bases removed from V and 1 base from J, the gap between germline ends came to 11 bases. Germline V CDR1 and CDR2: SGHTA, FQGNSA. The CDR3 protein is CASSATSLNYGYTF. As DNA, the CDR3 is TGTGCCAGCAGCGCGACTTCTCTTAACTATGGCTACACCTTC. The full variable domain, its missing parts supplied by reference TRBV7-2 and TRBJ1-2, is GAGVSQSPSNKVTEKGKDVELRCDPISGHTALYWYRQSLGQGLEFLIYFQGNSAPDKSGLPSDRFSAERTGGSVSTLTIQRTQQEDSAVYLCASSATSLNYGYTFGSGTRLTVV.

This chain joins TRBV6-5 and TRBJ2-5; D call uncertain. Germline V gives CDR1 MNHEY, CDR2 SVGAGI. The V gene lost 0 bases and the J gene lost 4 bases, with 12 bases spanning the gap. CDR3 length: 15 residues. CDR3 DNA: TGTGCCAGCAGTTACTCGGGCCCGCCCCGAGAGACCCAGTACTTC. Protein sequence: CASSYSGPPRETQYF.

The chain employs TRBV5-1 and TRBJ2-3; D call uncertain. The V end was cut by 4 bases, the J end by 2 bases, with 8 bases between. The CDR3 contains 13 residues. The germline gives CDR1 SGHRS, CDR2 YFSETQ. CDR3 residues: CASSADNTDTQYF. DNA of the CDR3: TGCGCCAGCAGCGCAGACAACACAGATACGCAGTATTTT.

The chain has TRBV6-1 and TRBJ2-5, with 12 bases fitting TRBD1. The end of the DNA aligns better with TRBJ2-7, so the J call may be wrong. This CDR3 has 17 amino acids. CDR1 MNHNS and CDR2 SASEGT come from the germline V gene. CDR3 sequence (DNA): TGTGCCAGCAGCACCAATCCGGGACAGGGGGCAAAAAACGAGCAGTACTTC. This translates into CASSTNPGQGAKNEQYF.